Listed below are T cell receptor beta chains from one sample, sequenced in a study of shared clonotypes between healthy human individuals. Only in-frame clones appear in the TCRdb table, and some are missing; sequencing was by immunoSEQ multiplex PCR. The sample lists roughly 1,500,000 clones, less than 99% occurring once. Sequencing was carried out using naive CD4+ T cells sorted from blood. Receptors were obtained from a man aged 25-40 years in good health. Each CDR3 is given with its conserved first and last residue. The D gene is left open where the match is weak. Clone size appears in some rows only: once, few, many, or a class for an expanded clone.

v_call,clone_size,cdr3_length,j_call,d_call,cdr3_aa,cdr3_nt
TRBV11-2,NA,14,TRBJ2-7,NA,CASIRGVSADEQYF,TGTGCCAGCATCCGTGGGGTTTCCGCCGACGAGCAGTACTTC
TRBV9,NA,15,TRBJ2-7,TRBD1,CASSVDAGGEYEQYF,TGTGCCAGCAGCGTAGATGCAGGGGGCGAATACGAGCAGTACTTC
TRBV7-9,NA,14,TRBJ2-5,TRBD1,CASSLAGGAETQYF,TGTGCCAGCAGCTTAGCAGGGGGCGCCGAGACCCAGTACTTC
TRBV7-2,once,15,TRBJ2-7,NA,CASSLVPGQSYEQYF,TGTGCCAGCAGCTTAGTGCCGGGACAAAGCTACGAGCAGTACTTC
TRBV5-1,NA,14,TRBJ2-7,TRBD1,CASSQGTGGYEQYF,TGCGCCAGCAGCCAAGGGACAGGGGGCTACGAGCAGTACTTC
TRBV6-1,NA,15,TRBJ2-7,NA,CASSRKGIDYNEQYF,TGTGCCAGCAGCCGCAAGGGCATCGACTACAACGAGCAGTACTTC
TRBV19,NA,14,TRBJ1-5,NA,CASRKDGLGESQHF,TGTGCCAGTAGAAAGGACGGACTGGGGGAAAGCCAGCATTTT
TRBV19,NA,18,TRBJ2-3,NA,CASSMTISPRPSTDTQYF,TGTGCCAGTAGTATGACCATTTCACCGCGACCTAGCACAGATACGCAGTATTTT
TRBV27,NA,16,TRBJ2-5,NA,CASSPPGTLTFEAQYF,TGTGCCAGCAGTCCGCCCGGGACCCTAACTTTCGAGGCCCAGTACTTC
TRBV4-1,NA,17,TRBJ1-3,NA,CASSQSRTDHSGNTIYF,TGCGCCAGCAGCCAATCAAGGACGGACCACTCTGGAAACACCATATATTTT
TRBV4-1,NA,16,TRBJ2-7,TRBD2,CASSQLASGSSYEQYF,TGCGCCAGCAGCCAACTTGCTAGCGGGAGCTCCTACGAGCAGTACTTC
TRBV6-5,NA,15,TRBJ2-1,TRBD1,CASRLQQGFGYEQFF,TGTGCCAGCAGGCTTCAACAGGGGTTTGGTTATGAGCAGTTCTTC
TRBV15,NA,15,TRBJ2-1,TRBD2,CATSRGTSDYNEQFF,TGTGCCACCAGCAGAGGGACTAGCGACTACAATGAGCAGTTCTTC
TRBV7-9,NA,12,TRBJ1-1,NA,CASSGRRAEAFF,TGTGCCAGCAGCGGGCGCCGGGCTGAAGCTTTCTTT
TRBV10-3,NA,12,TRBJ1-5,NA,CAISGGGQPQHF,TGTGCCATCAGCGGGGGCGGTCAGCCCCAGCATTTT
TRBV14,NA,13,TRBJ2-4,NA,CASSGLAKNIQYF,TGTGCCAGCTCGGGATTAGCCAAAAACATTCAGTACTTC
TRBV6-1,NA,15,TRBJ2-2,TRBD1,CASSVWTGNTGELFF,TGTGCCAGCAGTGTTTGGACAGGGAACACCGGGGAGCTGTTTTTT
TRBV7-9,NA,12,TRBJ1-3,NA,CAEEAGGNTIYF,TGTGCCGAAGAGGCAGGTGGAAACACCATATATTTT
TRBV29-1,NA,13,TRBJ2-2,NA,CSVNLMGTGELFF,TGCAGCGTGAACCTTATGGGGACCGGGGAGCTGTTTTTT
TRBV15,once,15,TRBJ2-1,TRBD2,CATSSPSGSSLEQFF,TGTGCCACCAGCAGCCCTAGCGGGAGCTCTTTGGAGCAGTTCTTC
TRBV7-9,once,14,TRBJ2-1,NA,CASAHDGIITEQFF,TGTGCCAGCGCTCACGATGGTATTATCACTGAGCAGTTCTTC
TRBV28,NA,14,TRBJ1-2,NA,CASRLASGNYGYTF,TGTGCCAGCAGACTCGCCTCAGGGAACTATGGCTACACCTTC
TRBV11-2,NA,16,TRBJ2-3,TRBD2,CASSFGGARSTDTQYF,TGTGCCAGCAGCTTCGGGGGGGCGCGAAGCACAGATACGCAGTATTTT
TRBV10-1,NA,13,TRBJ2-5,NA,CASSETGKETQYF,TGCGCCAGCAGTGAGACGGGAAAAGAGACCCAGTACTTC
TRBV7-2,once,16,TRBJ2-1,NA,CASSLLPGTPFNEQFF,TGTGCCAGCAGCCTCCTTCCCGGGACCCCGTTCAATGAGCAGTTCTTC
TRBV9,once,15,TRBJ2-5,TRBD2,CASSVDGTTEETQYF,TGTGCCAGCAGCGTAGACGGGACTACCGAAGAGACCCAGTACTTC
TRBV20-1,NA,11,TRBJ1-1,TRBD1,CSARQGTEAFF,TGCAGTGCCAGACAGGGTACTGAAGCTTTCTTT
TRBV29-1,NA,14,TRBJ1-1,NA,CSVEGGRGYTEAFF,TGCAGCGTTGAAGGGGGCAGGGGATACACTGAAGCTTTCTTT
TRBV7-9,NA,17,TRBJ2-3,TRBD2,CASSSYAGTSGSGTQYF,TGTGCCAGCAGCTCTTACGCCGGGACTAGCGGGAGCGGCACGCAGTATTTT
TRBV10-3,NA,16,TRBJ2-3,TRBD2,CAISDPLAVPTDTQYF,TGTGCCATCAGTGACCCCCTAGCGGTCCCCACAGATACGCAGTATTTT
TRBV9,NA,13,TRBJ2-5,NA,CASSPGQWETQYF,TGTGCCAGCAGCCCTGGACAGTGGGAGACCCAGTACTTC
TRBV11-2,once,15,TRBJ2-7,TRBD1,CASSTRTGRGREQYF,TGTGCCAGCAGCACTAGGACAGGGCGTGGGAGGGAGCAGTACTTC
TRBV2,NA,14,TRBJ2-7,TRBD2,CASSAASGVSEQYF,TGTGCCAGCAGTGCCGCAAGCGGGGTCTCGGAGCAGTACTTC